The rows below give T cell receptor beta chains drawn from one sample of a study of blood T cell repertoires in COVID-19. Profiled with immunoSEQ multiplex PCR; TCRdb holds only in-frame clones, not every one. The table records about 260,000 clones, about nine tenths of them present only once. The sequenced sample was peripheral blood. Receptor source: a woman aged 35 to 49 who had recovered from COVID-19. The CDR3 runs from the conserved cysteine through the conserved F or W. The order of the fields is J gene, D gene, CDR3 length, V gene, clone size, CDR3 protein, CDR3 DNA. The D gene is left open where the match is weak. Clone size, where shown, is once, few, many, or a class for clones that have expanded.

TRBJ2-1 TRBD1 13 TRBV5-4 NA CASSRDRVNEQFF TGTGCCAGCAGCCGAGACAGGGTAAATGAGCAGTTCTTC
TRBJ2-1 NA 14 TRBV6-5 few CASSYQHPSDEQFF TGTGCCAGCAGTTACCAACACCCGTCCGATGAGCAGTTCTTC
TRBJ1-6 NA 18 TRBV7-2 NA CASSLALFRTANNSPLHF TGTGCCAGCAGCTTAGCACTCTTTAGGACAGCAAATAATTCACCCCTCCACTTT
TRBJ1-1 NA 17 TRBV11-2 NA CASSLRDRDGRKTEAFF TGTGCCAGCAGCTTAAGGGATCGGGACGGGAGGAAGACTGAAGCTTTCTTT
TRBJ2-5 NA 14 TRBV9 NA CASSVGGYQETQYF TGTGCCAGCAGCGTAGGAGGGTACCAAGAGACCCAGTACTTC
TRBJ2-3 TRBD2 17 TRBV19 NA CATRHRTSGGVDDTQYF TGTGCCACTCGTCACCGGACTAGCGGGGGGGTGGACGATACGCAGTATTTT
TRBJ1-2 TRBD1 12 TRBV6-5 NA CASSSGGRGYTF TGTGCCAGCAGTTCAGGGGGCCGTGGCTACACCTTC
TRBJ1-4 NA 15 TRBV5-1 NA CASSGGAATNEKLFF TGCGCCAGCTCAGGAGGGGCCGCAACTAATGAAAAACTGTTTTTT
TRBJ1-4 TRBD1 15 TRBV6-5 NA CASSPWTGRSEKLFF TGTGCCAGCAGTCCCTGGACAGGGAGGAGTGAAAAACTGTTTTTT
TRBJ2-1 TRBD2 15 TRBV7-7 NA CASSPTSGGGNEQFF TGTGCTAGCAGCCCCACTAGCGGGGGGGGGAATGAGCAGTTCTTC
TRBJ2-3 TRBD2 16 TRBV9 NA CASSPAGGGAPDTQYF TGTGCCAGCAGCCCAGCGGGCGGGGGGGCCCCAGATACGCAGTATTTT
TRBJ1-1 NA 16 TRBV6-5 NA CASSYTTGLKNTEAFF TGTGCCAGCAGCTACACCACGGGACTTAAAAACACTGAAGCTTTCTTT
TRBJ2-1 TRBD2 15 TRBV7-9 NA CASSSGLASYNEQFF TGTGCCAGCAGCTCGGGACTAGCGTCCTACAATGAGCAGTTCTTC
TRBJ1-6 NA 16 TRBV5-4 NA CASSLAGGTYNSPLHF TGTGCCAGCAGCTTGGCCGGGGGGACGTATAATTCACCCCTCCACTTT
TRBJ1-1 TRBD1 14 TRBV7-8 NA CASSLRDRNTEAFF TGTGCCAGCAGCTTAAGGGACAGGAACACTGAAGCTTTCTTT
TRBJ1-3 NA 15 TRBV13 NA CASSLGPLAGNTIYF TGTGCCAGCAGCTTAGGTCCGCTAGCGGGAAACACCATATATTTT
TRBJ2-2 NA 14 TRBV14 once CASSQQVWSGELFF TGTGCCAGCAGCCAACAGGTTTGGTCCGGGGAGCTGTTTTTT
TRBJ1-2 NA 12 TRBV25-1 few CASSDSRYGYTF TGTGCCAGCTCGGACAGTCGGTATGGCTACACCTTC
TRBJ2-1 TRBD2 18 TRBV10-1 few CARHTTGLAGAVYNEQFF TGCGCCAGACACACGACCGGACTAGCGGGGGCCGTATACAATGAGCAGTTCTTC
TRBJ1-4 NA 14 TRBV12-1 NA CANSQTGPNEKLFF TGTGCCAACAGCCAGACAGGTCCAAATGAAAAACTGTTTTTT
TRBJ1-2 TRBD1 14 TRBV28 once CASRVTGIDYGYTF TGTGCCAGCAGAGTGACAGGGATCGACTATGGCTACACCTTC
TRBJ2-5 TRBD2 17 TRBV5-8 NA CASSPRLAGYGQETQYF TGTGCCAGCAGCCCCCGACTAGCGGGGTATGGCCAAGAGACCCAGTACTTC
TRBJ2-3 TRBD2 18 TRBV5-4 NA CASSPGLAGGRSTDTQYF TGTGCCAGCAGCCCCGGACTAGCGGGGGGGCGGAGCACAGATACGCAGTATTTT
TRBJ1-1 NA 12 TRBV19 NA CASFQGFTEAFF TGTGCCTCATTTCAGGGATTCACTGAAGCTTTCTTT
TRBJ2-2 NA 15 TRBV9 NA CASSEGEWDTGELFF TGTGCCAGCAGCGAGGGAGAATGGGACACCGGGGAGCTGTTTTTT
TRBJ2-1 TRBD1 15 TRBV2 once CASSTYGTGPNEQFF TGTGCCAGCAGTACTTACGGGACAGGGCCCAATGAGCAGTTCTTC
TRBJ2-2 TRBD2 18 TRBV11-2 few CASSTRLAGGPGTGELFF TGTGCCAGCAGCACCCGACTAGCGGGGGGGCCTGGCACCGGGGAGCTGTTTTTT